This T cell receptor (beta chain) was sequenced for a study of a mutant IDH1 vaccine in newly diagnosed glioma. Study at large: Vaccines were begun 4-6 weeks after radiotherapy alone, or with temozolomide cycles. Patients arrived already treated with radiotherapy, temozolomide, or both, most having had both. Visit V12 was at week 35; visit V13 was at week 47. The study's findings and limits: Among patients, 93.3% showed immune responses induced by the vaccine.

Here immunoSEQ multiplex PCR was the method, and the copy in TCRdb shows in-frame clones only, minus some. The sample contains about 66,000 clones, 74% of which appear only once. This clone appeared a few times. Antigen unknown. Time point denoted: week 35, safety follow-up. Vaccination comprised doses that each held 300 ug of mutant IDH1 20-mer peptide, plus topical imiquimod. Trimming removed 1 base at V and 8 bases at J, with 27 bases between. Germline V gives CDR1 SQVTM, CDR2 ANQGSEA. This CDR3 comprises 18 residues. This chain links TRBV29-1 with TRBJ2-1, with D tentatively TRBD1 (6 bases). Specimen: PBMCs, collected from a glioma patient whose treatment included an IDH1 peptide vaccine. This TCR was recovered from a man aged 50-60 years with glioma. The CDR3 DNA sequence: TGCAGCGTTGAAGCGTTCTCCGTGGAACAGGGCGAGATAGATGAGCAGTTCTTC. It yields the protein CSVEAFSVEQGEIDEQFF.